The sequence of this TCR beta chain was determined in a study of T cell changes during pregnancy in multiple sclerosis. The CDR3 length is 16 residues. With V trimmed by 3 bases and J by 1 base, 6 bases remained unmatched. Per the germline V gene, CDR1 is LGHNA and CDR2 is YSLEER. The method was immunoSEQ multiplex PCR; TCRdb's version includes in-frame clones alone and lacks a portion of them. This sample has 70,000 to 100,000 clones, with 80% to 95% found just once. V is TRBV4-3 and J is TRBJ2-7; 10 nucleotides agree with TRBD2. The origin of this receptor is a female donor with multiple sclerosis, enrolled in a pregnancy study. Sequences were derived from peripheral blood, sampled in the first trimester of pregnancy. CDR3 sequence reads: CASSHGAAGGSYEQYF. The CDR3, as DNA: TGCGCCAGCAGCCACGGGGCAGCGGGAGGGTCCTACGAGCAGTACTTC.